The 14 T cell receptor beta chains given below trace back to one sample, sequenced in a study of T cell responses to AZD1222 COVID-19 vaccine (dated by TCRdb to the early 2020s). Library preparation employed the immunoSEQ multiplex PCR assay. The source is immuneACCESS, and TCRdb retained only in-frame sequences with V and J called. Part of the clones is not carried over; for the studies checked, unresolved V genes explain less than half of this, and the remainder is unexplained. The sample records 160,000 or so clones, 85% to 90% of which are singletons. Of the sample, 1.5% to 2% is held by the ten largest clones. Reading the label with the study, this specimen's time point is: baseline before first vaccination. Here the sequenced sample was peripheral blood, taken on day 0 of AZD1222 vaccination. The receptor set was obtained from an adult in good health.

The chain recombines TRBV29-1 with TRBJ2-7; 7 nucleotides align to TRBD2. V gave up 2 bases and J gave up 2 bases; unmatched junction bases: 6. This CDR3 has 14 amino acids. Germline loops: CDR1 SQVTM, CDR2 ANQGSEA. CDR3 sequence (DNA): TGCAGCGTTGAACTGAGCGGGACTGCCTACGAGCAGTACTTC. Translation: CSVELSGTAYEQYF.

The chain carries TRBV18 and TRBJ2-1, with TRBD1 as a possible D gene (6 bases). The length of the CDR3 is 13 residues. Germline V CDR1 and CDR2: KGHSH, LQKENI. Trimming removed 5 bases at V and 7 bases at J, with 12 bases between. CDR3 protein: CASSTNRENEQFF. The CDR3 DNA reads TGTGCCAGCTCAACAAACAGGGAAAATGAGCAGTTCTTC.

This chain links TRBV28 with TRBJ1-2; TRBD1 aligns across 7 bases. V lost 5 bases to trimming and J lost 13 bases; unmatched junction nucleotides: 19. This CDR3 has 15 amino acids. The germline CDR1 and CDR2 sequences are MDHEN and SYDVKM. CDR3: CASSKKLTGIRRCTF. In DNA, the CDR3 is TGTGCCAGCAGTAAAAAATTGACAGGGATCCGAAGGTGCACCTTC.

The chain carries TRBV4-3 and TRBJ2-2; D perhaps matches TRBD2 (5 bases). Germline V gene sequence: CDR1 LGHNA, CDR2 YSLEER. With 5 bases removed from V and 6 bases from J, the gap between germline ends came to 10 bases. CDR3 length: 13 residues. In DNA form, the CDR3 reads TGCGCCAGCAGCTACGGGGAATCCGGGGAGCTGTTTTTT. This sequence encodes CASSYGESGELFF.

V is TRBV11-2 and J is TRBJ2-5, with 9 bases that match TRBD1. After removal of 5 bases from V and 2 bases from J, the junction contained 6 bases not matched to a gene. The CDR3 consists of 15 residues. Looked up from germline, CDR1 is SGHAT and CDR2 is FQNNGV. CDR3 amino acids: CASSAGQGYQETQYF. CDR3 bases: TGTGCCAGCAGCGCGGGACAGGGATATCAAGAGACCCAGTACTTC.

The chain carries TRBV18 and TRBJ1-4; D remains ambiguous. V dropped 2 bases and J dropped 0 bases, with 10 bases sitting between them. The CDR3 covers 16 residues. The germline CDR1 and CDR2 sequences are KGHSH and LQKENI. The CDR3 region is CASSPNRETTNEKLFF. DNA for the CDR3: TGTGCCAGCTCACCAAACCGGGAAACAACTAATGAAAAACTGTTTTTT.

The CDR3 protein is CAWSVGGRGAEAFF. The CDR3 coding sequence is TGTGCCTGGAGTGTAGGGGGACGAGGGGCTGAAGCTTTCTTT. The rearrangement links TRBV30 to TRBJ1-1, with D possibly matching TRBD1 (6 bases). The CDR3 loop spans 14 amino acids. Trimming cost V 0 bases and J 6 bases, with 14 bases left between them. Germline loops: CDR1 GTSNPN, CDR2 SVGIG (reference sequence). The full variable domain, in which reference TRBV30 and TRBJ1-1 provide the parts outside the CDR3, is SQTIHQWPATLVQPVGSPLSLECTVEGTSNPNLYWYRQAAGRGLQLLFYSVGIGQISSEVPQNLSASRPQDRQFILSSKKLLLSDSGFYLCAWSVGGRGAEAFFGQGTRLTVV.

The chain employs TRBV5-6 and TRBJ2-3, with D unresolved. This CDR3 comprises 14 residues. V was clipped by 6 bases and J by 0 bases, with 11 bases between them. Germline loops: CDR1 SGHDT, CDR2 YYEEEE. This CDR3 is CASTSWASTDTQYF. The DNA of the CDR3 is TGTGCCAGCACCTCATGGGCGAGCACAGATACGCAGTATTTT.

The chain employs TRBV18 and TRBJ1-1, with 8 bases lining up with TRBD1. V dropped 3 bases and J dropped 3; count of bases not matched to a gene: 3. The CDR3 is made up of 14 amino acids. The germline gives CDR1 KGHSH, CDR2 LQKENI. CDR3 amino acids: CASSPQGADTEAFF. The CDR3, as DNA: TGTGCCAGCTCACCTCAGGGGGCGGACACTGAAGCTTTCTTT.

This chain joins TRBV10-1 and TRBJ2-1, with a weak D call TRBD1 (6 bases). The germline gives CDR1 WNHNN, CDR2 SYGVQD (reference sequence). Trimming shortened V by 9 bases and J by 1 base, and 16 bases separated the two germline ends. The CDR3 extends over 15 amino acids. As DNA, the CDR3 is TGCGCCAGGGGACCGGCGAGGGGGTCCTACAATGAGCAGTTCTTC. Residues: CARGPARGSYNEQFF.

V and J are TRBV7-2 and TRBJ2-7; D is possibly TRBD2 (5 bases). Germline-derived CDR1 and CDR2 are SGHTA and FQGNSA. Trimming took 1 base from V and 4 from J, leaving 8 bases between them. This CDR3 has 13 residues. The CDR3 bases are TGTGCCAGCAGCTTAGTGGCGGGTTACGAGCAGTACGTC. The encoded protein is CASSLVAGYEQYV.

The V call is TRBV30, the J call TRBJ1-2; no reliable D call. Trimming left V 0 bases short and J 4 bases short, with 12 bases between. Germline V gene data show CDR1 as GTSNPN and CDR2 as SVGIG (reference sequence). CDR3 length: 14 residues. The CDR3 DNA reads TGTGCCTGGAGTGTGGGAGGGCGACTCTATGGCTACACCTTC. Its protein product is CAWSVGGRLYGYTF.

This chain uses TRBV7-9 with TRBJ1-1; no reliable D call. The V gene's germline CDR1 is SEHNR and CDR2 FQNEAQ (reference sequence). Trimming removed 3 bases from V and 0 bases from J, with 11 bases in between. The CDR3 length is 15 residues. CDR3 nucleotides: TGTGCCAGCAGCTTGGCAGGAGGGATGAACACTGAAGCTTTCTTT. Translating it yields CASSLAGGMNTEAFF.

This rearrangement joins TRBV29-1 to TRBJ1-2; no definite D call. Trimming stripped 3 bases from V and 3 bases from J, with 8 bases between. There are 12 residues in the CDR3. The V gene's germline CDR1 is SQVTM and CDR2 ANQGSEA. The CDR3 sequence is CSVEWGDYGYTF. CDR3 coding DNA: TGCAGCGTTGAGTGGGGTGACTATGGCTACACCTTC.